In its sample, the clone carrying this TCR beta chain was seen a few times. These data are taken from a study of blood T cell repertoires in COVID-19. Across the study: Whether acute or convalescent, the COVID-19 samples came from the United States, Italy and Spain.

From germline, CDR1 is LGHNA and CDR2 YSLEER. V lost 4 bases and J lost 7; bases outside the gene matches: 2. The CDR3 sequence is 14 residues long. Study processing details: For nucleated cells, counts were estimated from reference gene primer amplification. The assay was immunoSEQ multiplex PCR, and TCRdb's table has in-frame clones only and misses some. V and J calls plus clone size are reproduced from that table; the DNA served to infer D and trimming. Of 250,000 or so clones listed, about 83% are singletons. The source material was peripheral blood. The chain uses TRBV4-3 and TRBJ1-4; the match to TRBD1 covers 11 bases. This sequence was found in a man older than 75 with acute or convalescent COVID-19. The chain's CDR3 is CASSLGQGGEKLFF. In DNA form, the CDR3 reads TGCGCCAGCAGCCTGGGACAGGGGGGTGAAAAACTGTTTTTT.